This passage covers 22 T cell receptor beta chains from one sample sequenced in a study of T-cell reconstitution after alpha-beta-depleted transplantation in children (dated by TCRdb to 2015 to 2016). Library preparation was by PCR. Sequencing took place on an Illumina HiSeq 2500. TCR library preparation used molecular barcoding, with unique molecular identifiers applied to normalize quantification of the TCRbeta repertoire. TCRdb trimmed the raw reads at Q25, called clones with MiXCR and kept productive beta chains. CDR3 protein duplicates are merged, each entry listing the most common genes and DNA. Across this sample there are hundreds of thousands of distinct CDR3 sequences, with roughly 14% seen only once. The ten largest account for 0.79% of the sample. In the paper's terms, the treatment or condition label means: allogeneic hematopoietic cell transplantation with graft depleted of TCRalphabeta T cells and CD19 B cells.

This specimen was PBMCs, taken before TCRalphabeta/CD19-depleted stem cell transplant. These receptors all come from a girl under 10 years old with congenital amegakaryocytic thrombocytopenia, due to receive a stem cell transplant.

CDR3 coding DNA: TGTGCCATCAGTGGGACTGCTGACAGATACTACAATGAGCAGTTCTTC. It encodes CAISGTADRYYNEQFF. The genes are TRBV10-3 and TRBJ2-1, with D possibly called TRBD1 or TRBD2 (5 bases each). Trimming shortened V by 4 bases and J by 3 bases, and 16 bases separated the two germline ends. This CDR3 comprises 16 residues. Germline V gene lookup returns CDR1 ENHRY and CDR2 SYGVKD.

This clonotype was counted between two and nine times. The V and J genes are TRBV7-3 and TRBJ2-1; no clear D. V shed 5 bases and J shed 3 bases, with 14 bases lying between them. Germline CDR1 is SGHTA and CDR2 is FQGTGA. This CDR3 comprises 15 residues. CDR3 amino acids: CASSLQAVGYNEQFF. Written as DNA, the CDR3 is TGTGCCAGCAGCCTGCAAGCCGTTGGCTACAATGAGCAGTTCTTC.

This clonotype came up many times. The chain has TRBV19 and TRBJ2-7; D may be TRBD2 (5 bases). CDR1 is LNHDA and CDR2 is SQIVND in the germline V gene (reference sequence). The CDR3 spans 12 residues. The germline V and J ends were trimmed by 3 bases and 3 bases, with 6 bases remaining between them. Here the CDR3 DNA reads TGTGCCAGTAGTATTGCGGGCTACGAGCAGTACTTC. This encodes CASSIAGYEQYF.

This clonotype appeared a few times. V is TRBV6-2 or TRBV6-3 and J is TRBJ2-1; 10 bases line up with TRBD2. Germline CDR1 and CDR2: MNHEY and SVGEGT. V gave up 5 bases and J gave up 4 bases; unmatched junction bases: 14. The length of the CDR3 is 18 residues. CDR3 bases: TGTGCCAGCAGTACTAGCGGGATCAAGATACGCGTTTACAATGAGCAGTTCTTC. It translates to CASSTSGIKIRVYNEQFF.

This clonotype was counted between two and nine times. This chain uses TRBV3-1 with TRBJ2-2; 9 nucleotides align to TRBD2. Germline V gene sequence: CDR1 LGHDT, CDR2 YNNKEL (reference sequence). The V gene end was trimmed by 3 bases and the J gene end by 7 bases; junction bases not matched to a gene: 9. This CDR3 comprises 16 residues. CDR3 DNA sequence: TGTGCCAGCAGCCAGCTAGCGGGATCCACGGTCGGGGAGCTGTTTTTT. Translated: CASSQLAGSTVGELFF.

This clonotype was observed a few times. The gene calls are TRBV11-1 and TRBJ2-3, with D hard to call. Trimming took off 5 bases at V and 0 bases at J, with 12 bases between the two ends. Germline CDR1 SGHAT, CDR2 FQDESV (reference sequence). CDR3 size: 15 residues. CDR3: CASSARSASTDTQYF. The CDR3 nucleotides are TGTGCCAGCAGCGCCCGAAGTGCTAGCACAGATACGCAGTATTTT.

This clonotype has ten or more counts. The CDR3 nucleotides read TGCAGTGCTATTTTACAAGAGACCCAGTACTTC. This sequence encodes CSAILQETQYF. The rearrangement links TRBV20-1 to TRBJ2-5, with D unresolved. Germline CDR1 DFQATT, CDR2 SNEGSKA (reference sequence). The CDR3 sequence is 11 residues long. The V end lost 4 bases, the J end lost 2 bases, and 5 bases lay between the germline ends.

The table lists this clonotype with a few counts. The chain has TRBV5-1 and TRBJ2-4; tentatively, D is TRBD1 or TRBD2 (5 bases each). The V gene lost 2 bases and the J gene lost 8 bases, with 11 bases spanning the gap. The germline V gene encodes CDR1 SGHRS and CDR2 YFSETQ. This CDR3 has 13 residues. DNA of the CDR3: TGCGCCAGCAGCTTTAGACAGAGGGACATTCAGTACTTC. It yields the protein CASSFRQRDIQYF.

This clonotype was recorded at least ten times. The chain employs TRBV24-1 and TRBJ1-5; D is perhaps TRBD1 (6 bases). The CDR3 extends over 15 amino acids. V dropped 6 bases and J dropped 4 bases, with 15 bases sitting between them. Per germline, CDR1 KGHDR and CDR2 SFDVKD. The CDR3 reads CATSPSRGENQPQHF. The DNA of the CDR3 is TGTGCCACCAGTCCAAGCAGGGGTGAAAATCAGCCCCAGCATTTT.

This clonotype was recorded a few times. The chain recombines TRBV18 with TRBJ2-7; D perhaps matches TRBD2 (5 bases). The CDR3 extends over 14 amino acids. V was clipped by 8 bases and J by 5 bases, with 19 bases between them. Germline CDR1 KGHSH, CDR2 LQKENI. CDR3: CASQGSRGEDEQYF. In nucleotides, the CDR3 is TGTGCCAGCCAAGGATCCCGGGGAGAGGACGAGCAGTACTTC.

The table lists this clonotype with many counts. At one end, the junction sequence differs from germline, possibly due to a read error. The chain links TRBV20-1 to TRBJ2-7; 13 nucleotides line up with TRBD2. The CDR3 loop spans 15 amino acids. In germline, CDR1 is DFQATT, CDR2 SNEGSKA (reference sequence). The CDR3, as DNA: TGCAGTGCCCGACTAGCGGGAGGCCTAACCTACGAGCATTACTTC. Its protein product is CSARLAGGLTYEHYF.

This clonotype was seen at least ten times. V and J are TRBV30 and TRBJ1-1; D is unresolved. The CDR3 spans 12 residues. Between the trimmed V and J ends, which lost 3 bases and 4 bases, there was a span of 9 bases. CDR1 and CDR2 (germline): GTSNPN, SVGIG (reference sequence). This CDR3 reads CAWSFGPTEAFF. The CDR3 region has the DNA TGTGCCTGGAGCTTTGGACCCACTGAAGCTTTCTTT.

This chain uses TRBV20-1 with TRBJ2-7; 8 bases are shared with TRBD1. CDR1 is DFQATT, CDR2 SNEGSKA, per germline (reference sequence). The CDR3 is 16 amino acids. V dropped 1 base and J dropped 0; count of bases not matched to a gene: 8. The CDR3 here is CSARVGQGAFSYEQYF. CDR3 sequence (DNA): TGCAGTGCTAGAGTCGGGCAGGGGGCCTTCTCCTACGAGCAGTACTTC.

V gene TRBV5-1 combines with J gene TRBJ2-5, with unresolved D. CDR3 length: 14 amino acids. Germline V lookup: CDR1 SGHRS, CDR2 YFSETQ. The V gene lost 0 bases and the J gene lost 5 bases, with 11 bases spanning the gap. CDR3 loop: CASSLGPTVETQYF. DNA for the CDR3: TGCGCCAGCAGCTTGGGCCCTACGGTCGAGACCCAGTACTTC.

This clonotype was counted a few times. This chain links TRBV28 with TRBJ1-1; D is ambiguous. CDR1 and CDR2 from the germline V gene are MDHEN and SYDVKM. The CDR3 length is 20 residues. Between the trimmed V and J ends, which lost 3 bases and 0 bases, there was a span of 26 bases. The CDR3 protein is CASSLPSSRSKFGLNTEAFF. The CDR3 DNA reads TGTGCCAGCAGTTTGCCATCAAGCCGCTCCAAATTCGGGTTGAACACTGAAGCTTTCTTT.

The chain uses TRBV20-1 and TRBJ2-7; TRBD2 agrees at 10 bases. Per the germline V gene, CDR1 is DFQATT and CDR2 is SNEGSKA (reference sequence). This CDR3 region has 16 residues. The V gene end was trimmed by 5 bases and the J gene end by 1 base; junction bases not matched to a gene: 11. The CDR3 protein is CSAGFSSGRGSYEQYF. CDR3 bases: TGCAGTGCTGGCTTCTCTAGCGGGAGAGGATCCTACGAGCAGTACTTC.

In this sample, this clonotype turned up many times. The V gene is TRBV5-1, the J gene TRBJ2-7; TRBD2 matches at 7 bases. The germline V gene has CDR1 SGHRS and CDR2 YFSETQ. V shed 0 bases and J 3 bases; nucleotides not matched to a gene: 9. The CDR3 length is 16 residues. The CDR3 region has the DNA TGCGCCAGCAGCTTGGTTCGCGGGAGTTCTGGCTACGAGCAGTACTTC. This codes for CASSLVRGSSGYEQYF.

In this sample, this clonotype turned up many times. The chain employs TRBV29-1 and TRBJ2-6; D is unresolved. With 3 bases removed from V and 4 bases from J, the gap between germline ends came to 10 bases. Germline values: CDR1 SQVTM, CDR2 ANQGSEA. The CDR3 is made up of 14 amino acids. The DNA of the CDR3 is TGCAGCGTTGAGTGGACCTTCGGGGCCAACGTCCTGACTTTC. Translating gives CSVEWTFGANVLTF.

This chain uses TRBV20-1 with TRBJ2-1; weak D call: TRBD2 (6 bases). Per the germline V gene, CDR1 is DFQATT and CDR2 is SNEGSKA (reference sequence). The ends were cut back, 2 bases at V and 3 bases at J, with 11 bases in the middle. This CDR3 is 14 amino acids long. CDR3 coding DNA: TGCAGTGCTAGAATGATCGGGGGCTACAATGAGCAGTTCTTC. This translates into CSARMIGGYNEQFF.

This clonotype was counted ten times or more. V is TRBV5-5 and J is TRBJ2-3; 7 positions match TRBD1. V gave up 4 bases and J gave up 4 bases; unmatched junction bases: 3. CDR3 length equals 13 residues. Per germline, CDR1 SGHKS and CDR2 YYEKEE (reference sequence). The CDR3 nucleotides read TGTGCCAGCAGCCCGACAGGGCCAGATACGCAGTATTTT. It translates to CASSPTGPDTQYF. The whole variable domain, remainder taken from reference TRBV5-5 and TRBJ2-3, is DAGVTQSPTHLIKTRGQQVTLRCSPISGHKSVSWYQQVLGQGPQFIFQYYEKEERGRGNFPDRFSARQFPNYSSELNVNALLLGDSALYLCASSPTGPDTQYFGPGTRLTVL.

This clonotype was detected only a few times. V is TRBV6-1 and J is TRBJ1-5, with 8 bases that match TRBD1. The CDR3 runs to 14 residues. The junction had 9 bases not matched to a gene; V was cut back by 9 bases and J by 5 bases. CDR1 MNHNS and CDR2 SASEGT come from the germline V gene. CDR3 in DNA: TGTGCCAGTTCGTCTATGGGACAGGATCAGCCCCAGCATTTT. Encoded protein: CASSSMGQDQPQHF.

The rearrangement links TRBV7-2 to TRBJ1-5, with TRBD1 as a possible D gene (5 bases). Germline values: CDR1 SGHTA, CDR2 FQGNSA. Trimming stripped 8 bases from V and 3 bases from J, with 11 bases between. The CDR3 runs to 13 residues. The CDR3 sequence is CASGGPDNQPQHF. DNA of the CDR3: TGTGCCAGCGGGGGACCAGACAATCAGCCCCAGCATTTT.